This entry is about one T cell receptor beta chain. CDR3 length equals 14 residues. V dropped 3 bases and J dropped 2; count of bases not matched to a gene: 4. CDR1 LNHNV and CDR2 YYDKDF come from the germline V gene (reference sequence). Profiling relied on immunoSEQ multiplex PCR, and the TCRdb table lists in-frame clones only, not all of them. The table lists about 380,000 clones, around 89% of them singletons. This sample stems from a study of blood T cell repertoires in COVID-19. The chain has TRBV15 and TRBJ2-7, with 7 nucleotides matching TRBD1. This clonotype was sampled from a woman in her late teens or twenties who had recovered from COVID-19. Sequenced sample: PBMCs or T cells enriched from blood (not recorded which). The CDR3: CATSRGTATYEQYF. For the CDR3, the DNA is TGTGCCACCAGCAGGGGGACAGCGACCTACGAGCAGTACTTC.